The 13 T cell receptor beta chains listed next were all sequenced from one sample in a study of CD8+CD57+ T cells in acquired aplastic anemia. CDR3 and TCR beta VDJ profiling relied on a genomic DNA template. TCRdb reprocessed the reads via MiXCR and lists one record per CDR3 protein. The table lists about 180,000 distinct CDR3 sequences, about half of them singletons. Patients who underwent sequencing had shown CD8+CD57+ cell expansion by flow cytometry. The source material was sorted CD4+, CD8+, or CD8+CD57+ T cells (not recorded which) from PBMCs. The receptors come from a human donor with aplastic anemia.

This clonotype has more than one count but fewer than ten. The chain joins TRBV10-3 to TRBJ2-7; TRBD1 or TRBD2 may be the D gene (5 bases each). The germline V gene has CDR1 ENHRY and CDR2 SYGVKD. V shed 2 bases and J shed 2 bases, with 7 bases lying between them. This CDR3 is built from 13 residues. The CDR3 here is CAISETGPYEQYF. DNA of the CDR3: TGTGCCATCAGTGAGACGGGACCCTACGAGCAGTACTTC.

The CDR3 here is CASSSPAGRNSGNTIYF. In DNA, the CDR3 is TGTGCCAGCAGCTCCCCCGCGGGCCGCAACTCTGGAAACACCATATATTTT. The J gene is TRBJ1-3, the V gene TRBV28; D gene unclear. CDR3 length: 17 amino acids. CDR1 is MDHEN, CDR2 SYDVKM, per germline. The V end lost 6 bases, the J end lost 0 bases, and 18 bases lay between the germline ends.

This clonotype occurred many times. The rearrangement uses TRBV20-1 and TRBJ2-7; 7 bases fit TRBD1. V trimming: 0 bases; J trimming: 3 bases; junction bases outside the gene matches: 8. The CDR3 has 15 residues. Germline V CDR1 and CDR2: DFQATT, SNEGSKA (reference sequence). The DNA for the CDR3 is TGCAGTGCTAGAGAACCCTCGAACAGGGGCTACGAGCAGTACTTC. Translation gives CSAREPSNRGYEQYF.

The genes are TRBV12-3 or TRBV12-4 and TRBJ2-2; 8 bases agree with TRBD2. The CDR3 is 15 residues long. Losses at the gene ends were 6 bases for V and 7 bases for J; bases not matched to a gene: 10. CDR3 bases: TGTGCCAGCAGCCTCCTCGGACTAGCAATCGGGGAGCTGTTTTTT. Its protein product is CASSLLGLAIGELFF.

Here the CDR3 reads CASKGTVTLREQYF. CDR3 bases: TGTGCCAGCAAAGGGACAGTAACTTTGAGAGAGCAGTACTTC. The chain is built from TRBV2 and TRBJ2-7, with 7 bases aligning to TRBD1. Germline CDR1 SNHLY, CDR2 FYNNEI. Trimming removed 7 bases from V and 7 bases from J; junction bases left unmatched: 13. The CDR3 extends over 14 amino acids.

This clonotype was observed at least ten times. The chain is built from TRBV6-1 and TRBJ2-7; possible D gene TRBD1, 6 bases. V lost 6 bases and J 2 bases, leaving 14 bases between the germline ends. CDR1 is MNHNS, CDR2 SASEGT, per germline. The CDR3 runs 14 residues. The CDR3 DNA follows: TGTGCCAGCAGCCTCCAGGACAGTACCTACGAGCAGTACTTC. Protein product: CASSLQDSTYEQYF.

This clonotype has just a few counts. The rearrangement joins TRBV6-4 to TRBJ1-3, with 7 bases aligning to TRBD1. Looked up from germline, CDR1 is MRHNA and CDR2 is SNTAGT. V lost 2 bases, J lost 4 bases, and 14 bases stayed unmatched. The CDR3 covers 18 residues. The CDR3 DNA reads TGTGCCAGCAGTGACCAGTTAACGACAGGGCTGGGAGGAAACACCATATATTTT. It codes for CASSDQLTTGLGGNTIYF.

The chain carries TRBV7-9 and TRBJ1-1; TRBD1 might be the D (6 bases). The CDR3 contains 14 residues. The germline V gene has CDR1 SEHNR and CDR2 FQNEAQ (reference sequence). The V and J ends lost 9 bases and 4 bases respectively, with 18 bases between them. CDR3 DNA sequence: TGTGCCAGTACCCTCAGGGGAGGAAGCACTGAAGCTTTCTTT. Amino acids: CASTLRGGSTEAFF.

In this sample, this clonotype turned up many times. The chain links TRBV20-1 to TRBJ2-7; D is unclear. Germline V gene sequence: CDR1 DFQATT, CDR2 SNEGSKA (reference sequence). The ends were cut back, 0 bases at V and 3 bases at J, with 3 bases in the middle. This CDR3 is 11 amino acids long. For the CDR3, the DNA is TGCAGTGCTAGAGAGGACTACGAGCAGTACTTC. Translating gives CSAREDYEQYF.

The chain recombines TRBV6-5 with TRBJ1-2, with 7 bases lining up with TRBD1. Germline-derived CDR1 and CDR2 are MNHEY and SVGAGI. The V segment lost 3 bases and the J segment 8 bases; nucleotides outside the gene matches: 12. The CDR3 is 15 residues long. The CDR3 spells CASSYQTGSGIGYTF. CDR3 in DNA: TGTGCCAGCAGTTATCAGACAGGGAGTGGAATAGGCTACACCTTC.

The chain combines TRBV10-3 with TRBJ1-1; TRBD1 might be the D (5 bases). Looked up from germline, CDR1 is ENHRY and CDR2 is SYGVKD. The CDR3 sequence is 15 residues long. Trimming took off 3 bases at V and 2 bases at J, with 13 bases between the two ends. This CDR3 reads CAISDRAGFNTEAFF. The CDR3 DNA reads as TGTGCCATCAGTGACAGGGCGGGATTTAACACTGAAGCTTTCTTT.

This clonotype was detected a few times. V and J are TRBV10-3 and TRBJ2-1; the match to TRBD2 covers 7 bases. V lost 1 base and J lost 3; bases outside the gene matches: 6. This CDR3 is 16 amino acids long. Germline loops: CDR1 ENHRY, CDR2 SYGVKD. CDR3 in DNA: TGTGCCATCAGTGAGTATGCGGGGGAGATCTACAATGAGCAGTTCTTC. Translation: CAISEYAGEIYNEQFF.

The chain joins TRBV7-9 to TRBJ2-5; D gene uncertain. Germline V CDR1 and CDR2: SEHNR, FQNEAQ (reference sequence). This CDR3 is 13 amino acids long. V lost 4 bases and J 4 bases, leaving 10 bases between the germline ends. The CDR3: CASSSRWSETQYF. The CDR3 nucleotides read TGTGCCAGCAGCTCGAGGTGGTCAGAGACCCAGTACTTC.